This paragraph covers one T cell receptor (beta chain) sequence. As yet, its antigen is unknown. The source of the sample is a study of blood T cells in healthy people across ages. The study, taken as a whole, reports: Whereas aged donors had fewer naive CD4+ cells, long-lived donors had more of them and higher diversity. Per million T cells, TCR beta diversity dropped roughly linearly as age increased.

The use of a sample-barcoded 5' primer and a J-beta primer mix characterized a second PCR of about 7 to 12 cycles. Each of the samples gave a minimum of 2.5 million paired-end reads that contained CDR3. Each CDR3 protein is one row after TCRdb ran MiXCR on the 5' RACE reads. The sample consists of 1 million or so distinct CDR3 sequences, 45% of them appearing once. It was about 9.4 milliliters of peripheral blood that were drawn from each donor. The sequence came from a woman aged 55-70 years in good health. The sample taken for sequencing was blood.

This CDR3 reads CASSNPGLARYEQYF. DNA of the CDR3: TGTGCCAGCAGTAACCCGGGACTAGCGCGTTACGAGCAGTACTTC. The chain joins TRBV25-1 to TRBJ2-7; 10 nucleotides match TRBD2. Losses at the gene ends were 5 bases for V and 4 bases for J; bases not matched to a gene: 8. The V gene's germline CDR1 is MGHDK and CDR2 SYGVNS. The length of the CDR3 is 15 residues.